This TCR beta chain was found in a study of T cells in localized non-small cell lung cancer. General study findings and limits: In adjacent lung appeared a median around 54 of the top 100 tumor clones.

Measured with immunoSEQ multiplex PCR; TCRdb has only the in-frame clones, and not every one. The top ten clones hold around 2.8% of a sample with tens of thousands of clones, 84% of them seen once. Remarks on this clone: Its antigen is unknown.

The specimen was peripheral blood, collected before any cancer treatment. The receptor's source is a man aged 40 to 69 with stage I lung adenocarcinoma.

For the CDR3, the DNA is TGTGCCAGCAGTTACTTCGGGAATTCACCCCTCCACTTT. This sequence encodes CASSYFGNSPLHF. This chain connects TRBV6-6 to TRBJ1-6; no reliable D call. The CDR3 spans 13 residues. CDR1 MNHNY and CDR2 SVGAGI come from the germline V gene (reference sequence). Trimming took 1 base from V and 7 from J, leaving 5 bases between them.